The clone carrying this TCR beta chain appeared many times. These data come from a study of HIV-infected children after antiretroviral therapy interruption. About the research overall: Interruption-arm samples span weeks 0, 12, interruption end (24 or 48), and about 3 years post-study. Samples from the continuous-treatment group were taken at weeks 0, 48 and 150.

The TCR library was built from RNA with a 3' RACE protocol and unique molecular identifiers. One entry per CDR3 protein, called by TCRdb with MiXCR from the 3' RACE reads. There are approximately 15,000 distinct CDR3 sequences in the sample; under 4% occur only once, and 30% to 40% lies in the top ten. Looked up from germline, CDR1 is MNHEY and CDR2 is SVGEGT. V was trimmed by 8 bases and J by 3 bases, leaving 18 bases between them. This CDR3 spans 15 amino acids. The treatment: PENTA 11 planned treatment interruption arm or continuous ART arm. At least 24 weeks of at least three-drug ART, in children 2 to 15 years. At least 5 million viable PBMCs were required per cryopreserved sample.

This clonotype was sampled from a pool of human donors with HIV. The starting material was CD45RO+ CD8+ T cells from PBMCs, pooled from several time points, obtained from a donor given antiretroviral therapy, either interrupted or continuous. Documented subset: memory CD8+ CD45RO+ CD45RA- T cells. V is TRBV6-2 or TRBV6-3 and J is TRBJ2-3, with D perhaps TRBD2 (5 bases). Here the CDR3 reads CASRDSALETDTQYF. The CDR3 DNA reads TGTGCCAGCCGGGATTCGGCATTGGAAACAGATACGCAGTATTTT.